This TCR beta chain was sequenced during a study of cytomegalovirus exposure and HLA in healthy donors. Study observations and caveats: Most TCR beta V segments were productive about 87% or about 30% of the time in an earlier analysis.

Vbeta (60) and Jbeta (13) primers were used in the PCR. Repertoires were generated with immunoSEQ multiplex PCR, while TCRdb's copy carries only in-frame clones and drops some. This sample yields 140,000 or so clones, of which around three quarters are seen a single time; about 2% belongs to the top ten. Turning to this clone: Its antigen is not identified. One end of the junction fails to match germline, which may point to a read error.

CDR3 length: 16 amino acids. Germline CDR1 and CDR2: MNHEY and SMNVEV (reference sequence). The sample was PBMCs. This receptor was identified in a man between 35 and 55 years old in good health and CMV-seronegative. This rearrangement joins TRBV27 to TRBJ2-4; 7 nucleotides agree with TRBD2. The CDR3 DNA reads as TGTGCCAGCAGAGACCGGGCGGGAGTAGCCAAAAACAGTCAGTACTTC. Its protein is CASRDRAGVAKNSQYF.